This T cell receptor beta chain was identified in a study of cytomegalovirus exposure and HLA in healthy donors. The PCR ran on 60 Vbeta and 13 Jbeta primers. Here immunoSEQ multiplex PCR was the method, and the copy in TCRdb shows in-frame clones only, minus some. The sample has around 96,000 clones, roughly 80% seen once; the top ten hold around a tenth. Germline-derived CDR1 and CDR2 are GTSNPN and SVGIG (reference sequence). Trimming removed 3 bases at V and 0 bases at J, with 12 bases between. The CDR3 consists of 15 residues. The chain recombines TRBV30 with TRBJ1-3; D may be TRBD1 (5 bases). The sample was PBMCs. The origin of this receptor is a man aged 25 to 45 in good health and CMV-seropositive. In nucleotides, the CDR3 is TGTGCCTGGAGCGGGGGACCGATCTCTGGAAACACCATATATTTT. It specifies CAWSGGPISGNTIYF.